The source of this TCR beta chain is a study of T cell responses to AZD1222 COVID-19 vaccine. This clone has a single count. Libraries were prepared by immunoSEQ multiplex PCR; TCRdb keeps only in-frame clonotypes and omits some of them. In the table there are about 99,000 clones, 90% to 95% of which are singletons. The CDR3 runs 16 residues. Looked up from germline, CDR1 is SNHLY and CDR2 is FYNNEI. The ends lost 4 bases at V and 0 bases at J; junction bases unmatched: 1. Second doses were pooled across both intervals (about 4 or about 12 weeks). Material: peripheral blood, obtained 28 days after the second AZD1222 dose. The chain carries TRBV2 and TRBJ2-1; TRBD1 agrees at 12 bases. The sequence derives from an adult who received the AZD1222 COVID-19 vaccine. CDR3 residues: CASSAGQGASYNEQFF. The DNA of the CDR3 is TGTGCCAGCAGTGCGGGACAGGGGGCCTCCTACAATGAGCAGTTCTTC.